This T cell receptor (beta chain) originates from a study of CD8 T cells in Susac syndrome (dated by TCRdb to between 2018 and 2021). For the wider study: Of the Susac syndrome patients who were sequenced, roughly 6 had clinically active disease and fewer than ten were in clinical remission. Repertoire sequencing was used to test whether CD8+ T cell activation and differentiation in Susac syndrome was antigen driven. At the time of blood withdrawal, Susac syndrome patients were either therapy-naive, taking corticosteroids (with some also receiving IVIg), or on IVIg alone.

General findings and caveats noted by the study authors: No clonal expansion was detected in the CD4+ T cell repertoire of Susac syndrome patients. The TCR sequencing and HLA analysis was acknowledged to have included a relatively small number of individuals.

A word on this clonotype: This clone's antigen is unknown. No much larger clonotype is one base removed from it; base qualities were not supplied.

High-throughput TCR beta sequencing profiled peripheral blood CD8+ and CD4+ T cells from healthy donors, Susac syndrome patients and multiple sclerosis patients. Recently defined diagnostic criteria for definite or probable disease were met by the Susac syndrome patients. Bulk CD8+ and CD4+ T cells were purified by magnetic negative isolation, while CD8+ TEMRA cells were enriched using FACS. Blood was drawn into EDTA tubes, processed within 24 hours, and PBMCs were isolated by density gradient centrifugation. PBMCs intended for TCR sequencing were frozen in liquid nitrogen and were later thawed in a 37 degrees C water bath. Purity of sorted or isolated CD4+, CD8+ and CD8+ TEMRA cells was at least 90%. RNA was extracted with the RNeasy kit and roughly 0.5 to 1 ug was reverse transcribed using random hexamers. The immunoSEQ multiplex PCR assay, which covers 54 Vbeta and 13 Jbeta segments, was used to amplify TCR beta CDR3 regions. Bias from PCR amplification was corrected by using a synthetic template baseline for primer optimization and for computational correction. Per the authors' processing: Reads were assigned to V, D and J genes according to IMGT and analyzed in immunoSEQ Analyzer, with only productive sequences retained. Clonality was calculated as one minus the Shannon entropy normalized by log2 of the number of productive unique sequences. For each patient and control, public and private clones were evaluated within the 100 most prevalent clones. Susac-specific clones were defined as absent from healthy and MS cohorts, 1052 published viral clones and other ImmuneACCESS disease sequences. Using fastp trimming at Q25 and MiXCR clonotype assembly, TCRdb reanalyzed the public sequencing data and kept in-frame beta chains. Merged by CDR3 protein, the rows form single entries marked with the most common genes and DNA. The V and J calls come from TCRdb's annotation, not from the publication. The sample table records over 120,000 distinct CDR3 sequences; 95% of these occur just once. In total, the top ten clones hold 0.14% of the sample.

The material sequenced was CD4+ T cells from PBMCs. The receptor was isolated from a human donor with Susac syndrome.

The sequenced DNA: TGTGCCACCAACTACCTACTGGGAGAGACCCAGTACTTC. It is translated as CATNYLLGETQYF. Recombination joined TRBV27 with TRBJ2-5, with the D gene call left open. The CDR3, from cysteine to phenylalanine, totals 13 residues. The DNA shown is the 39-base CDR3, in frame from base 1. Per the germline V gene (reference sequence), MNHEY is the CDR1 and SMNVEV is the CDR2. V and J are truncated by 10 bases and 4 bases respectively, leaving an intervening sequence of 16 bases.